This record looks at one TCR beta chain sequence and its context. What it binds is not known. Unmatched junction bases numbered 11, after V lost 4 bases and J lost 7 bases. Germline CDR1 reads PRHDT; CDR2 reads FYEKMQ (reference sequence). The CDR3 has 15 amino acids. The data are from a study of cytomegalovirus exposure and HLA in healthy donors. Study information: Earlier, about 180 million T cells were analyzed, and 90 million to 140 million unique TCR beta sequences were found among them. General study findings and limits: A prior analysis recorded that most TCR beta V segments were productive about 90% or about 30% of the time. The authors reported that TCR beta sequences could predict HLA-A and HLA-B alleles. These predictions were accurate for most subjects in the first cohort.

Vbeta (60) and Jbeta (13) primers were used in the PCR. Libraries were prepared by immunoSEQ multiplex PCR; TCRdb keeps only in-frame clonotypes and omits some of them. The sample includes approximately 51,000 clones. The sample taken for sequencing was PBMCs. This TCR came from a man aged 35-49 years in good health and CMV-seropositive. V gene TRBV13 combines with J gene TRBJ2-7; 9 bases map to TRBD2. In DNA form, the CDR3 reads TGTGCCAGCAGCTCCCTATCTAGCGGGGAACGGGAGCAGTACTTC. Its translation is CASSSLSSGEREQYF.